This T cell receptor (beta chain) was found in a study of blood T cells in healthy people across ages. Trimming pared 4 bases from V and 4 bases from J, leaving 15 bases between. The CDR3 has 15 residues. CDR1 SGHTA and CDR2 FQGNSA come from the germline V gene. General study results and limits: Older age went with lower TCR beta diversity per million T cells, in a roughly linear way.

To note about this clonotype: What it binds is unknown.

The authors ran a second PCR of roughly 7 to 11 cycles using a sample-barcoded 5' primer and a J-beta primer mix. With 12 random nucleotides, a template-switch adaptor tagged each individual cDNA molecule. TCRdb processed the 5' RACE reads anew with MiXCR; each CDR3 protein has one entry. The sample contains almost 800,000 distinct CDR3 sequences, 55% to 70% of which appear only once. This sequence joins TRBV7-2 and TRBJ2-3; D possibly corresponds to TRBD1 (6 bases). The specimen was blood. The receptor was derived from a man aged 30 to 45 in good health. The chain's CDR3 is CASSSRGPPPDTQYF. The CDR3, as DNA: TGTGCCAGCAGCTCCAGGGGACCCCCCCCAGATACGCAGTATTTT.